This T cell receptor (beta chain) was retrieved from a study of T cell changes during pregnancy in multiple sclerosis (dated by TCRdb to between 2018 and 2021). About the study as a whole: In women with multiple sclerosis, the researchers looked at how the T cell repertoire shifted as pregnancy progressed.

The receptor library was made with the immunoSEQ multiplex PCR assay. The table comes from immuneACCESS by way of TCRdb, which keeps in-frame sequences with V and J called. Part of the clones is missing from these tables; in studies checked, under half for an unresolved V gene and the rest for unknown reasons. In all, the sample holds 95,000 to 110,000 clones, and 80% to 95% of those were seen once. Jointly, the top ten make up 0.78% of the sample. Taken from the germline V gene, the CDR1 and CDR2 loops are SGHTA and FQGNSA. Trimming takes 5 bases off V and 5 bases off J; junction bases not matched to a gene: 2. The CDR3 starts with the cysteine, ends with the phenylalanine, and has 13 residues. The DNA shown is the 39-base CDR3, in frame from base 1. As for this clone: The specificity of this receptor is unknown. Per-base quality was not reported, and no clone a single base away is much larger than it.

The input for sequencing was peripheral blood, taken in the third trimester of pregnancy. The chain was built from TRBV7-2 and TRBJ1-3, and TRBD1 aligns with 8 junction nucleotides. The receptor was derived from a female donor in good health, enrolled as a control in a pregnancy study. The CDR3 protein: CASSRTGRNTIYF. At the DNA level, the sequence is TGTGCCAGCAGCCGGACAGGGCGAAACACCATATATTTT.